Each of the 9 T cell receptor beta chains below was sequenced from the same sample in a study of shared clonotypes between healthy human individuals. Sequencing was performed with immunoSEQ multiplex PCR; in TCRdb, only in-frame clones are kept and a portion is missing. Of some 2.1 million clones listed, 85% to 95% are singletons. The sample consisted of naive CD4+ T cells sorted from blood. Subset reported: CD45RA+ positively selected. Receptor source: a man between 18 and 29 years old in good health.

The CDR3 nucleotides are TGTGCCAGCAGCCAAGGACAGGGCTCTAATGAAAAACTGTTTTTT. Translated: CASSQGQGSNEKLFF. The chain joins TRBV7-9 to TRBJ1-4, with TRBD1 matching over 8 bases. The CDR3 is 15 amino acids. V shed 5 bases, J shed 3 bases, and the junction held 5 bases outside the gene matches. Germline CDR1 is SEHNR and CDR2 is FQNEAQ (reference sequence).

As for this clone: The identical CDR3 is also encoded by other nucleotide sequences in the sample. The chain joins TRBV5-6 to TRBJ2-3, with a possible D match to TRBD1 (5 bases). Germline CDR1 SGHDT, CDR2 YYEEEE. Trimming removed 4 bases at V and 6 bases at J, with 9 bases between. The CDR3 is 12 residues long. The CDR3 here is CASSLGVDTQYF. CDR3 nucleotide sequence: TGTGCCAGCAGCCTAGGGGTGGATACGCAGTATTTT.

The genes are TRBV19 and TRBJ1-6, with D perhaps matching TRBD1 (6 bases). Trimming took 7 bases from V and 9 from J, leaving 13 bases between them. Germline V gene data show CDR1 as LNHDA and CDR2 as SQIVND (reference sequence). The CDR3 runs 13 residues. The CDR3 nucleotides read TGTGCCAGTATAGGGGACAAGGGTTCACCCCTCCACTTT. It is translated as CASIGDKGSPLHF.

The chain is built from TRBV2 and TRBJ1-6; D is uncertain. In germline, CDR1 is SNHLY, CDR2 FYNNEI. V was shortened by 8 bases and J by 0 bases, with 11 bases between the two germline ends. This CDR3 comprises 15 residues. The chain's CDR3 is CASEAVSSYNSPLHF. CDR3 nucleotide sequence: TGTGCCAGCGAGGCGGTGAGCTCCTATAATTCACCCCTCCACTTT. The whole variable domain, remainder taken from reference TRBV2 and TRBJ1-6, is EPEVTQTPSHQVTQMGQEVILRCVPISNHLYFYWYRQILGQKVEFLVSFYNNEISEKSEIFDDQFSVERPDGSNFTLKIRSTKLEDSAMYFCASEAVSSYNSPLHFGNGTRLTVT.

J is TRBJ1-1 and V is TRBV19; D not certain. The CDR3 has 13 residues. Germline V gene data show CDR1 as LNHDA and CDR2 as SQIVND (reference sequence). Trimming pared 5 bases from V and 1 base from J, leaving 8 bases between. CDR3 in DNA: TGTGCCAGTAGTCCCGACCCGAACACTGAAGCTTTCTTT. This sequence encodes CASSPDPNTEAFF.

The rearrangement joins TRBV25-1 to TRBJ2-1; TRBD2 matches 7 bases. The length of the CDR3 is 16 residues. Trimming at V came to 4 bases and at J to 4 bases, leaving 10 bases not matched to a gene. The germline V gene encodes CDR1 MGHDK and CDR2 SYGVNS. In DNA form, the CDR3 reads TGTGCCAGCAGTGCGCGTCTAGCGGAAGTATACAATGAGCAGTTCTTC. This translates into CASSARLAEVYNEQFF. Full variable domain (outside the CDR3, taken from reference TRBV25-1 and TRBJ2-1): EADIYQTPRYLVIGTGKKITLECSQTMGHDKMYWYQQDPGMELHLIHYSYGVNSTEKGDLSSESTVSRIRTEHFPLTLESARPSHTSQYLCASSARLAEVYNEQFFGPGTRLTVL.

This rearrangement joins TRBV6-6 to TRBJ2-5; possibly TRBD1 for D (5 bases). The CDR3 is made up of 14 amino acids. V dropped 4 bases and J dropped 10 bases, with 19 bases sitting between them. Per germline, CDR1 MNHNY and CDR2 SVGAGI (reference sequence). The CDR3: CASSSTDNSWYQYF. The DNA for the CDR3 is TGTGCCAGCAGTTCCACGGACAATTCCTGGTACCAGTACTTC.

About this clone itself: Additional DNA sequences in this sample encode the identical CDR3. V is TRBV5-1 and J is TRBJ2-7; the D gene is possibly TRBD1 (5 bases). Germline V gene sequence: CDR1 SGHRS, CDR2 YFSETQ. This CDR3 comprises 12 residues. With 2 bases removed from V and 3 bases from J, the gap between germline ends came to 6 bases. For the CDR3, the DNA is TGCGCCAGCAGCTTTGACAGCTACGAGCAGTACTTC. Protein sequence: CASSFDSYEQYF.

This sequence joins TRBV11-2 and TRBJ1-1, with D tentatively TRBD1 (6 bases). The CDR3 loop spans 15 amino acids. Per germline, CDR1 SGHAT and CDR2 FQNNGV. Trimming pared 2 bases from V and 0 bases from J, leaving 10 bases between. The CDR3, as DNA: TGTGCCAGCAGCTTATCCCAGGGGCTGAACACTGAAGCTTTCTTT. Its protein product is CASSLSQGLNTEAFF.